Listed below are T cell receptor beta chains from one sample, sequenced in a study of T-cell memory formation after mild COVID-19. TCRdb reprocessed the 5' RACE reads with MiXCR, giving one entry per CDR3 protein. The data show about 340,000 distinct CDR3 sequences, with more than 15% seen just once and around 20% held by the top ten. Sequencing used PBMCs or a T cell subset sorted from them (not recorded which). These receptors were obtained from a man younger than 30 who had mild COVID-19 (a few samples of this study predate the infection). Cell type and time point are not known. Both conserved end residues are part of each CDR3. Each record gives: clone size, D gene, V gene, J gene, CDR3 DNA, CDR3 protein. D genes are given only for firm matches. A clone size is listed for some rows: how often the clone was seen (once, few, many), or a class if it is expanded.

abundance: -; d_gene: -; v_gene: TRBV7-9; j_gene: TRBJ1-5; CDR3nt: TGTGCCAGCAGCGGGGACGTCAGCCCGCAGCCCCAGCATTTT; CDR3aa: CASSGDVSPQPQHF
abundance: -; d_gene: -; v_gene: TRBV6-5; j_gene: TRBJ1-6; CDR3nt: TGTGCCAGCAGGAGCGGGAATTCACCCCTCCACTTT; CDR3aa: CASRSGNSPLHF
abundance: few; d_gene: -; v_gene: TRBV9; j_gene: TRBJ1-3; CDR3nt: TGTGCCAGCAGCGTGGAGGGGCAGGGAAACACCATATATTTT; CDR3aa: CASSVEGQGNTIYF
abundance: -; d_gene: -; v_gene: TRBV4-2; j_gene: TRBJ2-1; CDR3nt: TGTGCCAGCAGCCAAGATGGCGTCAATGAGCAGTTCTTC; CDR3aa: CASSQDGVNEQFF
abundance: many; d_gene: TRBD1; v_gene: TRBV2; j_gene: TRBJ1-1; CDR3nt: TGTGCCAGCATTCAGGGGGGTGAAGCTTTCTTT; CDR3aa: CASIQGGEAFF
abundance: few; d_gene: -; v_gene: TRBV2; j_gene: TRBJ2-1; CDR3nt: TGTGCCAGCATTCGGCACAGCTCCTACAATGAGCAGTTCTTC; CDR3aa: CASIRHSSYNEQFF
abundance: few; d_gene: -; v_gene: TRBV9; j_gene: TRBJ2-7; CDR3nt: TGTGCCAGCAGCGTAGGTTCGGGGGCGGGGACCTACTACGAGCAGTACTTC; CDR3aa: CASSVGSGAGTYYEQYF
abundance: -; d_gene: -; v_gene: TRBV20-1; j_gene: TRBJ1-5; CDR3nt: TGCAGTGCCTGGGACCTGGGAACTAATCAGCCCCAGCATTTT; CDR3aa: CSAWDLGTNQPQHF
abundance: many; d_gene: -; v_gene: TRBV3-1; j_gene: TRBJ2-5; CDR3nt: TGTGCCAGCAGCCAAAAGGGAAGGTCGGAGACCCAGTACTTC; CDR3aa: CASSQKGRSETQYF
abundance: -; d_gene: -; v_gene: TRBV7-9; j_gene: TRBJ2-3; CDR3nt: TGTGCCAGCAGCTTCTCGGGGACCCAAGATACGCAGTATTTT; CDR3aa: CASSFSGTQDTQYF
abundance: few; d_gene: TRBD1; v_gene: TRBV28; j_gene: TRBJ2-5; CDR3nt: TGTGCCAGCGCTAAGGGACAGGGGGAGACCCAGTACTTC; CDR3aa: CASAKGQGETQYF
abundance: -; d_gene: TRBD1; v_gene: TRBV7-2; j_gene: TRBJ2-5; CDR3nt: TGTGCCAGCAGCTTAGTTTCCAGGGGGTCTCGGGGGACCCAGTACTTC; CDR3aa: CASSLVSRGSRGTQYF
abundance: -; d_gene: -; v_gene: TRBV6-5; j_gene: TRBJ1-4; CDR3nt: TGTGCCAGCCGAAGAACAACTAATGAAAAACTGTTTTTT; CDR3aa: CASRRTTNEKLFF
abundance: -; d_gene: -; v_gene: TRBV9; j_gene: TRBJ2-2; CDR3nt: TGTGCCAGCAGCGGGAGACAGAACACCGGGGAGCTGTTTTTT; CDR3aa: CASSGRQNTGELFF
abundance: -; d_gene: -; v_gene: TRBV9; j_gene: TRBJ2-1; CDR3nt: TGTGCCAGCAGCGTAGGGGGAACGGGAAGGTACAATGAGCAGTTCTTC; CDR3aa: CASSVGGTGRYNEQFF
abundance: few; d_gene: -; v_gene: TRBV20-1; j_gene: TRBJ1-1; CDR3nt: TGCAGTGCTAGGGCAGCCCTGGGCACTGAAGCTTTCTTT; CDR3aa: CSARAALGTEAFF
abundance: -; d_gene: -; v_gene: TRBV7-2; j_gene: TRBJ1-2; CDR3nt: TGTGCCAGCAGTCAAGACATGTCCTATGGCTACACCTTC; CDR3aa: CASSQDMSYGYTF
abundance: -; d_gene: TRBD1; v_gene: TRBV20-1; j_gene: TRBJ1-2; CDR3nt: TGCAGTGCTAGTGGGACAGGAAGGTGGTATGGCTACACCTTC; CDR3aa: CSASGTGRWYGYTF
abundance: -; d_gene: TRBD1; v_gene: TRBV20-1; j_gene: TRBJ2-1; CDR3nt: TGCAGTGCTAAGTCCTTGGGACAGGGATACAATGAGCAGTTCTTC; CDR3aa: CSAKSLGQGYNEQFF
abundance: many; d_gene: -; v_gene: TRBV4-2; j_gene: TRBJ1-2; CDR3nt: TGTGCCAGCAGCCAAGGAGGACAGAACTATGGCTACACCTTC; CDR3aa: CASSQGGQNYGYTF
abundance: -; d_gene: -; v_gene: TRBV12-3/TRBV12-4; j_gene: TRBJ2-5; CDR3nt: TGTGCCATCAAAACTGGCGGGACCCAGTACTTC; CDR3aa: CAIKTGGTQYF
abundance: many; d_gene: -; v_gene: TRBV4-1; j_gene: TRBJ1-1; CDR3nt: TGCGCCAGCAGCTCGCGGGTGAACACTGAAGCTTTCTTT; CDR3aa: CASSSRVNTEAFF
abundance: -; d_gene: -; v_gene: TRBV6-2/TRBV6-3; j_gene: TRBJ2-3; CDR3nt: TGTGCCAGCAGTAACTTGAGGGCAGATACGCAGTATTTT; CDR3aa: CASSNLRADTQYF
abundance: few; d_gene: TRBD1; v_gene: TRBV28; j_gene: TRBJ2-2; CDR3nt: TGTGCCAGCAGTGGGACAGGGGGCTCCGGGGAGCTGTTTTTT; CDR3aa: CASSGTGGSGELFF
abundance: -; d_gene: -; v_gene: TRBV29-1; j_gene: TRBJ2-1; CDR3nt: TGCAGCGTTGAGGGTAAGGGGGGCTACAATGAGCAGTTCTTC; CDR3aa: CSVEGKGGYNEQFF
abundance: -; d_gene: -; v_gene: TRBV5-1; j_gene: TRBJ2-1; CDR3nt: TGCGCCAGCAGCTCGGGAGTGGGGGCCCAGGGTGAGCAGTTCTTC; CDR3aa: CASSSGVGAQGEQFF
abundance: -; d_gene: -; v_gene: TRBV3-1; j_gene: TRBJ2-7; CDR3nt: TGTGCCAGCAGCCCGGGGCCGCGGGAGCAGTACTTC; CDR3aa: CASSPGPREQYF
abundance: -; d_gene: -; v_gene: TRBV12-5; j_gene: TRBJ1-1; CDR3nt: TGTGCTAGTGTCCTACAGGGAGGCATCACTGAAGCTTTCTTT; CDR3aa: CASVLQGGITEAFF
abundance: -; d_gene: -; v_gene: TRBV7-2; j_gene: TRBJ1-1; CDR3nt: TGTGCCAGCAGCTCTGCCTGGACTGAAGCTTTCTTT; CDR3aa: CASSSAWTEAFF
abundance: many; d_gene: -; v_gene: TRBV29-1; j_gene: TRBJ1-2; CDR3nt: TGCAGCTCGGACGGGACCTATGGCTACACCTTC; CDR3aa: CSSDGTYGYTF
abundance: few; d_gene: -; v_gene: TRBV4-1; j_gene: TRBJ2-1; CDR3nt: TGCGCCAGCAGCCTACAGGGGGGGGGCCACAATGAGCAGTTCTTC; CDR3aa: CASSLQGGGHNEQFF
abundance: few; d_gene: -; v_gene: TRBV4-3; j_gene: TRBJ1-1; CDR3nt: TGCGCCAGCAGCCAAGGGGGTCTTGAAGCTTTCTTT; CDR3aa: CASSQGGLEAFF
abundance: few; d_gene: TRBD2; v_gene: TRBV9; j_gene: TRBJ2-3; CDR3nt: TGTGCCAGCAGCGCCGCGGGGGGCGTGGTTGATACGCAGTATTTT; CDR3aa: CASSAAGGVVDTQYF
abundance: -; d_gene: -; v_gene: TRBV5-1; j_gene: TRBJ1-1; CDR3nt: TGCGCCAGCAGCCCCACGGCCAGGCCGAACACTGAAGCTTTCTTT; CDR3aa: CASSPTARPNTEAFF
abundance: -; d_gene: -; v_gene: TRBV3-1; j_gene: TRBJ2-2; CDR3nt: TGTGCCAGCAGCCCCCTTGACACCGGGGAGCTGTTTTTT; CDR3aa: CASSPLDTGELFF
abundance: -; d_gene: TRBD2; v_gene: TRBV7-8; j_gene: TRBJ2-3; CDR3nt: TGTGCCAGCAGCCCTCGACTAGCGGGGGCGGGGGATACGCAGTATTTT; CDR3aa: CASSPRLAGAGDTQYF
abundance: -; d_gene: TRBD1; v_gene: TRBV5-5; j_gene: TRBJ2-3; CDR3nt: TGTGCCAGCAGCCTATCCGGGACAGTTTTGGAAAGGCCAGATACGCAGTATTTT; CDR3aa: CASSLSGTVLERPDTQYF
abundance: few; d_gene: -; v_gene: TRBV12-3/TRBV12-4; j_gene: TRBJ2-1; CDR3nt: TGTGCCAGCAGTTTAGGAGCCCTCGGGAGTGAGCAGTTCTTC; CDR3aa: CASSLGALGSEQFF
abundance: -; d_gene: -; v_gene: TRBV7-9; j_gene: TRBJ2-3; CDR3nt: TGTGCCAGCAGCTTAGGGGGGCCGCCTAATTCGGATACGCAGTATTTT; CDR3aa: CASSLGGPPNSDTQYF